Below, 6 T cell receptor beta chains from the same sample are listed, as sequenced in a study of OX40 agonist ivuxolimab in advanced cancers. Here immunoSEQ multiplex PCR was the method, and the copy in TCRdb shows in-frame clones only, minus some. The data hold some 65,000 clones, with roughly 84% observed a single time. Sequenced material: CD4+ or CD8+ T cells sorted from blood, taken in a trial of the OX40 agonist ivuxolimab. These receptors originate from an adult with an advanced solid tumor such as melanoma, head and neck, liver or kidney cancer.

This chain uses TRBV7-2 with TRBJ2-3, with a possible D match to TRBD2 (5 bases). Germline loops: CDR1 SGHTA, CDR2 FQGNSA. This CDR3 is built from 15 residues. Trimming shortened V by 5 bases and J by 5 bases, and 17 bases separated the two germline ends. CDR3 DNA sequence: TGTGCCAGCAGCCCCGACCGGGGAGTGGTAGATACGCAGTATTTT. Translation gives CASSPDRGVVDTQYF.

The chain is built from TRBV11-1 and TRBJ2-2, with no clear D. Per the germline V gene, CDR1 is SGHAT and CDR2 is FQDESV (reference sequence). Between the trimmed V and J ends, which lost 2 bases and 4 bases, there was a span of 11 bases. The CDR3 is 15 amino acids. The DNA for the CDR3 is TGTGCCAGCAGCTTATTGAGGCAGACCACCGGGGAGCTGTTTTTT. The encoded protein is CASSLLRQTTGELFF.

V is TRBV13 and J is TRBJ1-5; 11 nucleotides line up with TRBD1. Losses at the gene ends were 7 bases for V and 3 bases for J; bases not matched to a gene: 11. CDR3 length equals 17 residues. Germline lookup yields CDR1 PRHDT and CDR2 FYEKMQ (reference sequence). The DNA for the CDR3 is TGTGCCAGCACCCGAAGGACAGGGGGCGAGAACAATCAGCCCCAGCATTTT. Its translation is CASTRRTGGENNQPQHF. The whole variable domain, remainder taken from reference TRBV13 and TRBJ1-5, is AAGVIQSPRHLIKEKRETATLKCYPIPRHDTVYWYQQGPGQDPQFLISFYEKMQSDKGSIPDRFSAQQFSDYHSELNMSSLELGDSALYFCASTRRTGGENNQPQHFGDGTRLSIL.

The chain couples TRBV5-1 to TRBJ1-1; D is uncertain. CDR1 and CDR2 from the germline V gene are SGHRS and YFSETQ. The CDR3 extends over 14 amino acids. Trimming stripped 0 bases from V and 8 bases from J, with 14 bases between. As DNA, the CDR3 is TGCGCCAGCAGCTTGGCCCTGACGAGCCTAGAAGCTTTCTTT. Translated, it gives CASSLALTSLEAFF.

This sequence joins TRBV6-1 and TRBJ2-3; D is perhaps TRBD1 (6 bases). Germline V gene data show CDR1 as MNHNS and CDR2 as SASEGT. V lost 1 base and J 6 bases, leaving 20 bases between the germline ends. The CDR3 contains 17 residues. In nucleotides, the CDR3 is TGTGCCAGCAGTGAAGATGGGGGCCGAACTAGGTCGGATACGCAGTATTTT. Encoded protein: CASSEDGGRTRSDTQYF.

The chain employs TRBV7-6 and TRBJ1-1, with D perhaps matching TRBD1 (5 bases). V lost 7 bases, J lost 1 base, and 10 bases lay in between. The CDR3 extends over 13 amino acids. The germline CDR1 and CDR2 sequences are SGHVS and FNYEAQ. The CDR3 DNA follows: TGTGCCAGCACTGAGGGGAGGAACACTGAAGCTTTCTTT. This sequence encodes CASTEGRNTEAFF.